This is a list of T cell receptor beta chains from one sample in a study of shared clonotypes between healthy human individuals. Data came from immunoSEQ multiplex PCR; TCRdb stores just in-frame clones and leaves some out. This table holds 950,000 to 1,100,000 clones, about 75% found once. Source material: memory CD4+ T cells sorted from blood. These receptors were obtained from a man younger than 35 in good health. Both conserved end residues are part of each CDR3. A D gene is named only where the DNA matches it firmly. Clone size is given for some rows only: seen once, a few or many times, or a class if the clone is expanded.

cdr3_nt: TGTGCCAGCAGCTCCCGAGGACTTCAAGAGACCCAGTACTTC
cdr3_aa: CASSSRGLQETQYF
v_call: TRBV7-9
d_call: -
clone_size: once
j_call: TRBJ2-5

cdr3_nt: TGTGCCACCTCAAAGGGTACGAACACCGGGGAGCTGTTTTTT
cdr3_aa: CATSKGTNTGELFF
v_call: TRBV9
d_call: -
clone_size: -
j_call: TRBJ2-2

cdr3_nt: TGTGCCAGCAGTGGGACACGGTCCAATCAGCCCCAGCATTTT
cdr3_aa: CASSGTRSNQPQHF
v_call: TRBV6-1
d_call: -
clone_size: -
j_call: TRBJ1-5

cdr3_nt: TGTGCCAGCGGGGACAGGGGATCAATATATTTT
cdr3_aa: CASGDRGSIYF
v_call: TRBV2
d_call: TRBD1
clone_size: -
j_call: TRBJ1-3

cdr3_nt: TGTGCCAGCAGCTTCAGAACGGACTCATCCTACGAGCAGTACTTC
cdr3_aa: CASSFRTDSSYEQYF
v_call: TRBV11-2
d_call: -
clone_size: few
j_call: TRBJ2-7

cdr3_nt: TGTGCCAGCAGCTGGGGACTAGCGGGCACCGGGGAGCTGTTTTTT
cdr3_aa: CASSWGLAGTGELFF
v_call: TRBV5-6
d_call: TRBD2
clone_size: -
j_call: TRBJ2-2

cdr3_nt: TGTGCCAGCAGTGAAACCGGAGAACTAGCGGGAAAACCCCTCAAAGAGACCCAGTACTTC
cdr3_aa: CASSETGELAGKPLKETQYF
v_call: TRBV6-1
d_call: TRBD2
clone_size: -
j_call: TRBJ2-5

cdr3_nt: TGTGCCAGCAGCTTGGACCCACCGGCCCTGAACACTGAAGCTTTCTTT
cdr3_aa: CASSLDPPALNTEAFF
v_call: TRBV5-4
d_call: -
clone_size: -
j_call: TRBJ1-1

cdr3_nt: TGTGCCAGCAGGCAGGCCAACGGGAAATACGAGCAGTACTTC
cdr3_aa: CASRQANGKYEQYF
v_call: TRBV2
d_call: -
clone_size: once
j_call: TRBJ2-7

cdr3_nt: TGTGCCAGCAGCTTGGCAGCGGCCGTTGAGCAGTTCTTC
cdr3_aa: CASSLAAAVEQFF
v_call: TRBV5-5
d_call: -
clone_size: once
j_call: TRBJ2-1

cdr3_nt: TGTGCCTGGGGCCCCCCAGACTGGGGGAAGAAAGCTTTCTTT
cdr3_aa: CAWGPPDWGKKAFF
v_call: TRBV30
d_call: -
clone_size: -
j_call: TRBJ1-1

cdr3_nt: TGTGCCAGCAGTTTACAGCGGCAAGAGACCCAGTACTTC
cdr3_aa: CASSLQRQETQYF
v_call: TRBV2
d_call: -
clone_size: -
j_call: TRBJ2-5

cdr3_nt: TGTGCCAGCAGGAACTCCTACAATGAGCAGTTCTTC
cdr3_aa: CASRNSYNEQFF
v_call: TRBV6-1
d_call: -
clone_size: once
j_call: TRBJ2-1

cdr3_nt: TGTGCCAGCCAGATGACAGGGGGAGCTAAAAAACTGTTTTTT
cdr3_aa: CASQMTGGAKKLFF
v_call: TRBV19
d_call: TRBD1
clone_size: -
j_call: TRBJ1-4

cdr3_nt: TGTGCCAGCTCACCGAATACAGGGGGAGGTGACTATGGCTACACCTTC
cdr3_aa: CASSPNTGGGDYGYTF
v_call: TRBV18
d_call: TRBD1
clone_size: few
j_call: TRBJ1-2

cdr3_nt: TGTGCCAGCAGCTTTGAAAAAGCTTTCTTT
cdr3_aa: CASSFEKAFF
v_call: TRBV11-2
d_call: -
clone_size: -
j_call: TRBJ1-1

cdr3_nt: TGTGCCAGCAGCCCCCGGACTACCTCCTACGAGCAGTACTTC
cdr3_aa: CASSPRTTSYEQYF
v_call: TRBV7-6
d_call: -
clone_size: -
j_call: TRBJ2-7

cdr3_nt: TGTGCCAGCTCAGCGACCGGACAGGGAGGTCAGCCCCAGCATTTT
cdr3_aa: CASSATGQGGQPQHF
v_call: TRBV18
d_call: TRBD1
clone_size: -
j_call: TRBJ1-5

cdr3_nt: TGTGCCAGCAGCTTAGGGGGCGGCCCGAGGGGTGCGGAGACCCAGTACTTC
cdr3_aa: CASSLGGGPRGAETQYF
v_call: TRBV5-6
d_call: TRBD1
clone_size: -
j_call: TRBJ2-5

cdr3_nt: TGTGCCAGCAGCTTGGACGGTTTGTCCGGGGAGCTGTTTTTT
cdr3_aa: CASSLDGLSGELFF
v_call: TRBV5-8
d_call: -
clone_size: few
j_call: TRBJ2-2

cdr3_nt: TGTGCCAGCAGGGTAGCGGGAGAAGGGGCCGGGGAGCTGTTTTTT
cdr3_aa: CASRVAGEGAGELFF
v_call: TRBV6-5
d_call: TRBD2
clone_size: -
j_call: TRBJ2-2

cdr3_nt: TGTGCCAGCAGCTCCCTTCAGGGGGCGTCCTACGAGCAGTACTTC
cdr3_aa: CASSSLQGASYEQYF
v_call: TRBV7-3
d_call: TRBD1
clone_size: -
j_call: TRBJ2-7

cdr3_nt: TGTGCCACCAAACCCCTGGGGGGGGGCGAAGAGACCCAGTACTTC
cdr3_aa: CATKPLGGGEETQYF
v_call: TRBV19
d_call: -
clone_size: few
j_call: TRBJ2-5

cdr3_nt: TGTGCCAGCGGCCCCTGGGACAATAGCAATCAGCCCCAGCATTTT
cdr3_aa: CASGPWDNSNQPQHF
v_call: TRBV28
d_call: -
clone_size: -
j_call: TRBJ1-5

cdr3_nt: TGCGCCAGCAGCCCGGGGACAGTCCCTGGAAACACCATATATTTT
cdr3_aa: CASSPGTVPGNTIYF
v_call: TRBV5-1
d_call: TRBD1
clone_size: -
j_call: TRBJ1-3

cdr3_nt: TGTGCCAGCAGCCCCGCAGGTCGCAATTCACCCCTCCACTTT
cdr3_aa: CASSPAGRNSPLHF
v_call: TRBV11-2
d_call: -
clone_size: -
j_call: TRBJ1-6

cdr3_nt: TGTGCCAGCAGCCGGGATGACTTTAACTATGGCTACACCTTC
cdr3_aa: CASSRDDFNYGYTF
v_call: TRBV5-6
d_call: -
clone_size: -
j_call: TRBJ1-2

cdr3_nt: TGTGCCAGCAGCGCTCAGACTAGCGCTCAAGAGACCCAGTACTTC
cdr3_aa: CASSAQTSAQETQYF
v_call: TRBV9
d_call: TRBD2
clone_size: -
j_call: TRBJ2-5

cdr3_nt: TGTGCCAGCAGCTTGGATGCGGGTTTGGGCGGAAACACCATATATTTT
cdr3_aa: CASSLDAGLGGNTIYF
v_call: TRBV5-4
d_call: -
clone_size: -
j_call: TRBJ1-3

cdr3_nt: TGCGCCAGCAGCTTTAGCGGGAGGGCCGGTGAGCAGTTCTTC
cdr3_aa: CASSFSGRAGEQFF
v_call: TRBV5-1
d_call: TRBD2
clone_size: -
j_call: TRBJ2-1

cdr3_nt: TGTGCCAGCAGGCTAGCGGGAGAGACCCAGTACTTC
cdr3_aa: CASRLAGETQYF
v_call: TRBV7-2
d_call: TRBD2
clone_size: -
j_call: TRBJ2-5

cdr3_nt: TGTGCCTGTGAAGTGCGGGACGAGCAGTACTTC
cdr3_aa: CACEVRDEQYF
v_call: TRBV30
d_call: -
clone_size: -
j_call: TRBJ2-7

cdr3_nt: TGCGCCAGCAGCTTAGGTGAGATTGCTAGCAATGAGCAGTTCTTC
cdr3_aa: CASSLGEIASNEQFF
v_call: TRBV5-1
d_call: -
clone_size: -
j_call: TRBJ2-1

cdr3_nt: TGTGCCAGCAGCATTTTCACAGATACGCAGTATTTT
cdr3_aa: CASSIFTDTQYF
v_call: TRBV5-8
d_call: -
clone_size: -
j_call: TRBJ2-3

cdr3_nt: TGTGCCAGTAGTATTCCTCGACAGGGGGCGATCTATGGCTACACCTTC
cdr3_aa: CASSIPRQGAIYGYTF
v_call: TRBV19
d_call: TRBD1
clone_size: once
j_call: TRBJ1-2

cdr3_nt: TGTGCCAGTACGAAGGAGTTCAATCAGCCCCAGCATTTT
cdr3_aa: CASTKEFNQPQHF
v_call: TRBV19
d_call: -
clone_size: -
j_call: TRBJ1-5

cdr3_nt: TGTGCCAGCAGCTTGGCCGGGTCCTACAATGAGCAGTTCTTC
cdr3_aa: CASSLAGSYNEQFF
v_call: TRBV7-9
d_call: -
clone_size: once
j_call: TRBJ2-1

cdr3_nt: TGTGCCAGCAGCCGGGACAGGGACTACTCTAGCTACACCTTC
cdr3_aa: CASSRDRDYSSYTF
v_call: TRBV6-1
d_call: TRBD1
clone_size: -
j_call: TRBJ1-2

cdr3_nt: TGTGCCATCAGTGAGTCGAATGGACAGGGCATTATCACCTTC
cdr3_aa: CAISESNGQGIITF
v_call: TRBV10-3
d_call: TRBD1
clone_size: -
j_call: TRBJ1-2

cdr3_nt: TGTGCCAGCAGCTTAGTAAGGGTGAACACCGGGGAGCTGTTTTTT
cdr3_aa: CASSLVRVNTGELFF
v_call: TRBV7-2
d_call: -
clone_size: -
j_call: TRBJ2-2

cdr3_nt: TGCGCCAGCAGTCAGACAGGGGCCAAGAACACTGAAGCTTTCTTT
cdr3_aa: CASSQTGAKNTEAFF
v_call: TRBV10-2
d_call: TRBD1
clone_size: -
j_call: TRBJ1-1

cdr3_nt: TGTGCCAGCAGCCTCGGTCCAGAGACTAGCGGGAGGATGCACAATGAGCAGTTCTTC
cdr3_aa: CASSLGPETSGRMHNEQFF
v_call: TRBV9
d_call: TRBD2
clone_size: -
j_call: TRBJ2-1

cdr3_nt: TGTGCCTGGACTCCCGGACAGAAGTCCTACGAGCAGTACTTC
cdr3_aa: CAWTPGQKSYEQYF
v_call: TRBV30
d_call: -
clone_size: -
j_call: TRBJ2-7

cdr3_nt: TGTGCCAGCAGGGATCACGCAGGGACTACTAATGAAAAACTGTTTTTT
cdr3_aa: CASRDHAGTTNEKLFF
v_call: TRBV13
d_call: -
clone_size: -
j_call: TRBJ1-4

cdr3_nt: TGTGCCAGCAGCCCCGGGACAGGGAGCACTGAAGCTTTCTTT
cdr3_aa: CASSPGTGSTEAFF
v_call: TRBV5-4
d_call: TRBD1
clone_size: -
j_call: TRBJ1-1

cdr3_nt: TGTGCCAGCAGCTTAGGAGGGGACTATGCAGAGACCCAGTACTTC
cdr3_aa: CASSLGGDYAETQYF
v_call: TRBV11-2
d_call: TRBD2
clone_size: -
j_call: TRBJ2-5

cdr3_nt: TGTGCCAGCAGTGAAGAATACAGCCGATTAGGGTATGGCTACACCTTC
cdr3_aa: CASSEEYSRLGYGYTF
v_call: TRBV6-1
d_call: -
clone_size: -
j_call: TRBJ1-2

cdr3_nt: TGTGCCAGCAGCCCCCCGGGCTACGAGCAGTACTTC
cdr3_aa: CASSPPGYEQYF
v_call: TRBV7-2
d_call: -
clone_size: -
j_call: TRBJ2-7